Shown below are 25 T cell receptor beta chains from a single sample sequenced in a study of CD8 T cells in Susac syndrome. An amount of RNA that ranged from roughly 0.45 to 1 ug was reverse transcribed with random hexamers. TCRdb independently ran MiXCR on the immunoSEQ multiplex PCR reads; one entry per CDR3 protein. Found here are about 140,000 distinct CDR3 sequences, approximately 95% of them singletons; the top ten hold 0.14%. Sequencing was done on a sample of CD4+ T cells from PBMCs. The receptors come from a human donor with Susac syndrome.

This rearrangement joins TRBV12-3 or TRBV12-4 to TRBJ2-1, with 11 bases that match TRBD2. Germline trimming cut 5 bases from V and 10 bases from J; bases unmatched to any gene: 10. This CDR3 region has 15 residues. As DNA, the CDR3 is TGTGCCAGCAGTCCGGGACTAGCGGCAATGAAGGAGCAGTTCTTC. This codes for CASSPGLAAMKEQFF.

This sequence joins TRBV5-1 and TRBJ2-1, with D tentatively TRBD1 (6 bases). The CDR3 is 15 amino acids. Germline V lookup: CDR1 SGHRS, CDR2 YFSETQ. Trimming removed 4 bases at V and 4 bases at J, with 15 bases between. The CDR3: CASSLTGIGYNEQFF. Here the CDR3 DNA reads TGCGCCAGCAGCCTAACAGGGATTGGGTACAATGAGCAGTTCTTC.

V gene TRBV20-1 combines with J gene TRBJ2-3; D might be TRBD1 or TRBD2, each matching 5 bases. The CDR3 is 13 amino acids. Germline V gene sequence: CDR1 DFQATT, CDR2 SNEGSKA (reference sequence). Trimming took off 3 bases at V and 5 bases at J, with 12 bases between the two ends. The CDR3 here is CSARGRGIDTQYF. In DNA form, the CDR3 reads TGCAGTGCTAGGGGACGAGGGATAGATACGCAGTATTTT.

This clonotype has just one count. This chain links TRBV7-9 with TRBJ2-1; 8 bases agree with TRBD2. The CDR3 covers 17 residues. V was pared by 1 base and J by 5 bases, with 10 bases of the junction left unmatched. Germline-derived CDR1 and CDR2 are SEHNR and FQNEAQ (reference sequence). Written as DNA, the CDR3 is TGTGCCAGCAGCTTAGGGGGGTCGGGAGGGCGGAACAATGAGCAGTTCTTC. Amino acid sequence: CASSLGGSGGRNNEQFF.

The chain is built from TRBV7-8 and TRBJ2-3; 14 nucleotides agree with TRBD2. V was clipped by 4 bases and J by 6 bases; unmatched bases: 3. The CDR3 has 15 residues. Germline-derived CDR1 and CDR2 are SGHVS and FQNEAQ. The chain's CDR3 is CASSSGLAGVDTQYF. In DNA, the CDR3 is TGTGCCAGCAGCTCGGGACTAGCGGGGGTGGATACGCAGTATTTT.

The J gene is TRBJ1-5, the V gene TRBV20-1; 7 positions agree with TRBD1. J lost 4 bases, V lost 2 bases, and 14 bases had no gene match. This CDR3 is built from 17 residues. Germline CDR1 reads DFQATT; CDR2 reads SNEGSKA (reference sequence). The CDR3 protein is CSARSRRLTRGNQPQHF. CDR3 DNA: TGCAGTGCTAGATCCCGCCGACTGACCAGGGGGAATCAGCCCCAGCATTTT.

The V call is TRBV7-2, the J call TRBJ2-5; 8 nucleotides line up with TRBD2. Looked up from germline, CDR1 is SGHTA and CDR2 is FQGNSA. With V trimmed by 5 bases and J by 3 bases, 5 bases remained unmatched. The CDR3 runs 14 residues. The CDR3 sequence: CASSRAGAKETQYF. In nucleotides, the CDR3 is TGTGCCAGCAGCAGAGCGGGGGCAAAAGAGACCCAGTACTTC.

The rearrangement links TRBV9 to TRBJ1-2; possible D gene TRBD1, 6 bases. Trimming pared 3 bases from V and 8 bases from J, leaving 17 bases between. This CDR3 has 14 residues. Germline CDR1 is SGDLS and CDR2 is YYNGEE. Here the CDR3 DNA reads TGTGCCAGCAGCGCAAGTACAGGGAGAGAGGGCTACACCTTC. Residues: CASSASTGREGYTF.

The V call is TRBV5-1, the J call TRBJ1-1, with 10 bases lining up with TRBD1. The CDR3 runs 16 residues. Losses at the gene ends were 1 base for V and 2 bases for J; bases not matched to a gene: 5. Germline V lookup: CDR1 SGHRS, CDR2 YFSETQ. The CDR3 DNA reads as TGCGCCAGCAGCTTGCGACAGGGGGCGAGAAACACTGAAGCTTTCTTT. Residues: CASSLRQGARNTEAFF. The full variable domain, completed using reference TRBV5-1 and TRBJ1-1, is KAGVTQTPRYLIKTRGQQVTLSCSPISGHRSVSWYQQTPGQGLQFLFEYFSETQRNKGNFPGRFSGRQFSNSRSEMNVSTLELGDSALYLCASSLRQGARNTEAFFGQGTRLTVV.

This clonotype has only one observation. The chain links TRBV28 to TRBJ2-3; TRBD1 is a possible D gene (6 bases). The V end lost 3 bases, the J end lost 1 base, and 11 bases lay between the germline ends. Germline assignment: CDR1 MDHEN and CDR2 SYDVKM. The CDR3 sequence is 15 residues long. CDR3 sequence reads: CASSFYHRGTDTQYF. The CDR3 DNA sequence: TGTGCCAGCAGTTTTTACCACAGGGGCACAGATACGCAGTATTTT.

The chain joins TRBV20-1 to TRBJ2-1, with 9 positions matching TRBD2. Germline trimming cut 0 bases from V and 7 bases from J; bases unmatched to any gene: 10. This CDR3 spans 16 amino acids. Germline CDR1 is DFQATT and CDR2 is SNEGSKA (reference sequence). CDR3 coding DNA: TGCAGTGCTAGAGATCTAGCGGGACGGCTCCGGAATGAGCAGTTCTTC. As protein: CSARDLAGRLRNEQFF.

The J gene is TRBJ2-7, the V gene TRBV3-1, with D unclear. The CDR3 length is 15 residues. Trimming stripped 0 bases from V and 0 bases from J, with 9 bases between. The germline gives CDR1 LGHDT, CDR2 YNNKEL (reference sequence). The CDR3 here is CASSQDRAPSYEQYF. CDR3 DNA: TGTGCCAGCAGCCAAGATCGAGCGCCCTCCTACGAGCAGTACTTC.

This clonotype was picked up one time. This chain connects TRBV20-1 to TRBJ2-2; D tentatively reads TRBD1 or TRBD2 (5 bases each). Germline V gene data show CDR1 as DFQATT and CDR2 as SNEGSKA (reference sequence). The CDR3 is made up of 14 amino acids. Trimming left V 5 bases short and J 1 base short, with 11 bases between. CDR3: CSAAGTKNTGELFF. Written as DNA, the CDR3 is TGCAGTGCTGCCGGGACGAAGAACACCGGGGAGCTGTTTTTT.

The rearrangement links TRBV7-9 to TRBJ1-6, with 7 bases matching TRBD1. With 5 bases clipped from V and 5 bases from J, the junction kept 6 bases outside the gene matches. This CDR3 is built from 15 residues. Per the germline V gene, CDR1 is SEHNR and CDR2 is FQNEAQ (reference sequence). For the CDR3, the DNA is TGTGCCAGCAGCGAAGGGGACAGAAATAATTCACCCCTCCACTTT. Protein: CASSEGDRNNSPLHF.

V is TRBV20-1 and J is TRBJ1-1, with 9 nucleotides matching TRBD1. The germline gives CDR1 DFQATT, CDR2 SNEGSKA (reference sequence). This CDR3 is 15 amino acids long. The J segment lost 6 bases and the V segment lost 0 bases, leaving 8 bases of the junction unmatched. CDR3 nucleotide sequence: TGCAGTGCTAGAGATCCCGGGACAGGGTCTCCTGAAGCTTTCTTT. The encoded protein is CSARDPGTGSPEAFF.

The chain is built from TRBV6-2 or TRBV6-3 and TRBJ2-7; D possibly corresponds to TRBD2 (6 bases). Trimming took off 2 bases at V and 3 bases at J, with 8 bases between the two ends. The CDR3 runs 13 residues. CDR1 is MNHEY, CDR2 SVGEGT, per germline. The CDR3 loop is CASSYVGGYEQYF. DNA of the CDR3: TGTGCCAGCAGTTACGTGGGAGGCTACGAGCAGTACTTC.

The rearrangement uses TRBV29-1 and TRBJ1-2; D possibly corresponds to TRBD1 (5 bases). Between the trimmed V and J ends, which lost 3 bases and 5 bases, there was a span of 16 bases. Germline V CDR1 and CDR2: SQVTM, ANQGSEA. There are 14 residues in the CDR3. The CDR3 protein is CSVDETGAKYGYTF. The CDR3 DNA reads as TGCAGCGTTGACGAGACCGGGGCCAAATATGGCTACACCTTC.

The V call is TRBV29-1, the J call TRBJ2-3; possible D gene TRBD2, 5 bases. Trimming cost V 0 bases and J 3 bases, with 13 bases left between them. Germline CDR1 and CDR2: SQVTM and ANQGSEA. This CDR3 is built from 15 residues. The CDR3 spells CSVEDRASGTDTQYF. CDR3 bases: TGCAGCGTTGAAGATCGGGCTTCGGGGACAGATACGCAGTATTTT.

The rearrangement joins TRBV6-1 to TRBJ1-5, with D perhaps TRBD1 (5 bases). CDR3 length: 19 residues. The germline V gene encodes CDR1 MNHNS and CDR2 SASEGT. V shed 6 bases and J shed 2 bases, with 26 bases lying between them. In DNA, the CDR3 is TGTGCCAGCAGACACAGAAGGCTGCCTGGGGGTGGGGGCAATCAGCCCCAGCATTTT. Translated, it gives CASRHRRLPGGGGNQPQHF.

This chain connects TRBV5-6 to TRBJ1-4, with 11 bases that match TRBD1. The CDR3 contains 15 residues. After removal of 4 bases from V and 7 bases from J, the junction contained 6 bases not matched to a gene. CDR1 and CDR2 from the germline V gene are SGHDT and YYEEEE. CDR3 region: CASSHGQGAGEKLFF. Here the CDR3 DNA reads TGTGCCAGCAGCCACGGACAGGGGGCGGGTGAAAAACTGTTTTTT.

CDR3 loop: CASSQGRYEQYF. The CDR3 nucleotides read TGTGCCAGCAGCCAAGGGCGATACGAGCAGTACTTC. The chain recombines TRBV3-1 with TRBJ2-7; no clear D. Germline V CDR1 and CDR2: LGHDT, YNNKEL (reference sequence). V lost 1 base and J 4 bases, leaving 5 bases between the germline ends. The CDR3 runs 12 residues.

This chain links TRBV28 with TRBJ1-1, with D uncertain. The CDR3 runs to 15 residues. V was cut by 5 bases and J by 4 bases, with 17 bases left in between. The germline V gene has CDR1 MDHEN and CDR2 SYDVKM. DNA for the CDR3: TGTGCCAGCAGTACCCTTGGGGAGGGAACCACTGAAGCTTTCTTT. It specifies CASSTLGEGTTEAFF.

The V gene is TRBV13, the J gene TRBJ2-1, with TRBD2 matching over 10 bases. The germline V gene has CDR1 PRHDT and CDR2 FYEKMQ (reference sequence). Trimming at V came to 1 base and at J to 6 bases, leaving 6 bases not matched to a gene. The CDR3 covers 16 residues. The CDR3: CASSLEGLAGVNEQFF. In DNA form, the CDR3 reads TGTGCCAGCAGCTTAGAGGGTCTAGCGGGAGTCAATGAGCAGTTCTTC.

This chain links TRBV12-3 or TRBV12-4 with TRBJ2-3, with D tentatively TRBD2 (5 bases). The V and J ends lost 6 bases and 2 bases respectively, with 9 bases between them. This CDR3 comprises 13 residues. CDR3 residues: CASRPGLTDTQYF. Here the CDR3 DNA reads TGTGCCAGCAGGCCAGGACTCACAGATACGCAGTATTTT.

The chain recombines TRBV20-1 with TRBJ1-2; 8 nucleotides match TRBD1. The CDR3 consists of 12 residues. The V segment lost 3 bases and the J segment 10 bases; nucleotides outside the gene matches: 7. The germline V gene encodes CDR1 DFQATT and CDR2 SNEGSKA (reference sequence). CDR3 sequence reads: CSARGDRRTYTF. The CDR3 nucleotides read TGCAGTGCTAGGGGGGACAGGAGGACCTACACCTTC.